Below are 10 T cell receptor beta chains sequenced from a single sample in a study of shared clonotypes between healthy human individuals. Here immunoSEQ multiplex PCR was the method, and the copy in TCRdb shows in-frame clones only, minus some. The top ten hold about 0.39% of the sample, which has 2 million to 2.5 million clones, approximately 93% seen once. The specimen was naive CD4+ T cells from PBMCs. Described subset: CD45RA+ positively selected. These receptors were collected from a man aged 18-30 years in good health. Some clones in this sample may be carry-over from other donors' samples.

With respect to this clone: Distinct nucleotide sequences in the sample also encode this CDR3. This chain uses TRBV28 with TRBJ1-1; D remains unclear. Trimming cost V 3 bases and J 2 bases, with 10 bases left between them. The germline V gene encodes CDR1 MDHEN and CDR2 SYDVKM. This CDR3 comprises 14 residues. CDR3 residues: CASSLGQTNTEAFF. The CDR3 DNA follows: TGTGCCAGCAGTTTGGGTCAGACCAACACTGAAGCTTTCTTT.

The rearrangement uses TRBV5-1 and TRBJ2-1; 10 bases fit TRBD2. In germline, CDR1 is SGHRS, CDR2 YFSETQ. This CDR3 has 16 amino acids. V dropped 4 bases and J dropped 4; count of bases not matched to a gene: 8. The CDR3 sequence is CASSEQTSGLYNEQFF. The DNA of the CDR3 is TGCGCCAGCAGCGAACAGACTAGCGGGCTATACAATGAGCAGTTCTTC.

The chain employs TRBV4-1 and TRBJ1-6; no clear D. The length of the CDR3 is 16 residues. V lost 1 base, J lost 0 bases, and 7 bases lay in between. CDR1 is MGHRA, CDR2 YSYEKL, per germline. CDR3: CASSQAAYSYNSPLHF. The CDR3 DNA follows: TGCGCCAGCAGCCAAGCGGCCTACTCCTATAATTCACCCCTCCACTTT.

The chain couples TRBV5-6 to TRBJ1-2; D remains unclear. Germline V lookup: CDR1 SGHDT, CDR2 YYEEEE. V dropped 4 bases and J dropped 8 bases, with 24 bases sitting between them. The CDR3 is 16 amino acids. This CDR3 is CASSPVRGKEVSGYTF. CDR3 in DNA: TGTGCCAGCAGCCCCGTCCGGGGAAAGGAAGTCTCCGGCTACACCTTC.

This clone occurred a few times. The chain carries TRBV19 and TRBJ1-5, with 10 bases matching TRBD1. The CDR3 is made up of 14 amino acids. Trimming took 5 bases from V and 5 from J; bases not matched to a gene: 3. The germline V gene has CDR1 LNHDA and CDR2 SQIVND (reference sequence). The CDR3 coding sequence is TGTGCCAGTAGTTTCGGGACAGGGGATCAGCCCCAGCATTTT. The encoded protein is CASSFGTGDQPQHF.

This clone appeared a single time. The J gene is TRBJ1-2, the V gene TRBV10-2, with D possibly being TRBD1 (5 bases). There are 11 residues in the CDR3. CDR1 and CDR2 from the germline V gene are WSHSY and SAAADI. Between the trimmed V and J ends, which lost 4 bases and 8 bases, there was a span of 8 bases. CDR3 amino acids: CASSGAGGYTF. The CDR3 DNA reads TGCGCCAGCAGTGGGGCAGGGGGCTACACCTTC.

This clone was found once. V gene TRBV19 combines with J gene TRBJ2-6; 8 bases match TRBD1. Germline V gene sequence: CDR1 LNHDA, CDR2 SQIVND (reference sequence). After removal of 7 bases from V and 2 bases from J, the junction contained 4 bases not matched to a gene. The CDR3 contains 15 residues. CDR3 DNA sequence: TGTGCCAGTACCCCGACAGGGGCTGGGGCCAACGTCCTGACTTTC. Residues: CASTPTGAGANVLTF.

Of note for this clone: The sample carries other DNA sequences with the same CDR3. V gene TRBV18 combines with J gene TRBJ1-2, with 7 bases that match TRBD1. Trimming took 3 bases from V and 5 from J; bases not matched to a gene: 9. Germline CDR1 and CDR2: KGHSH and LQKENI. CDR3 size: 15 residues. In nucleotides, the CDR3 is TGTGCCAGCTCACCGCCCGGGACAGCCAATTATGGCTACACCTTC. Its translation: CASSPPGTANYGYTF.

The chain is built from TRBV4-2 and TRBJ2-7, with 8 bases matching TRBD1. The CDR3 is 17 residues long. Germline CDR1 reads LGHNA; CDR2 reads YNFKEQ. V lost 3 bases and J lost 0; bases outside the gene matches: 10. The CDR3 spells CASSQADRGASSYEQYF. The CDR3 bases are TGTGCCAGCAGCCAGGCTGACAGGGGTGCAAGCTCCTACGAGCAGTACTTC.

V gene TRBV19 combines with J gene TRBJ1-2; no definite D call. The CDR3 consists of 14 residues. V dropped 5 bases and J dropped 4 bases, with 14 bases sitting between them. Germline loops: CDR1 LNHDA, CDR2 SQIVND (reference sequence). CDR3: CASSLSAGRYGYTF. The CDR3 DNA sequence: TGTGCCAGTAGTCTTTCAGCCGGTCGCTATGGCTACACCTTC.